The rows below give T cell receptor beta chains drawn from one sample of a study of cytomegalovirus exposure and HLA in healthy donors. Measured with immunoSEQ multiplex PCR; TCRdb has only the in-frame clones, and not every one. The table lists approximately 40,000 clones, with roughly 6.4% in the top ten. Sequencing was done on a sample of PBMCs. Source of these receptors: a human donor in good health. The CDR3 runs from the conserved cysteine through the conserved F or W. The order of the fields is D gene, J gene, V gene, CDR3 protein, CDR3 DNA. D genes are given only for firm matches.

TRBD1 TRBJ1-6 TRBV30 CAWGGTANSPLHF TGTGCCTGGGGGGGGACAGCAAATTCACCCCTCCACTTT
TRBD1 TRBJ1-1 TRBV5-6 CASSPGQENTEAFF TGTGCCAGCAGCCCCGGACAGGAGAACACTGAAGCTTTCTTT
- TRBJ1-6 TRBV5-4 CASSRGRGGVRDSPLHF TGTGCCAGCAGCAGAGGGCGGGGGGGCGTCCGGGATTCACCCCTCCACTTT
- TRBJ1-5 TRBV29-1 CSVEDQGSNQPQHF TGCAGCGTTGAAGATCAGGGTAGCAATCAGCCCCAGCATTTT
- TRBJ2-3 TRBV5-1 CASKASFTDKQYF TGCGCCAGCAAAGCCTCCTTCACAGATAAGCAGTATTTT
- TRBJ1-1 TRBV5-6 CASSLGLLLEAFF TGTGCCAGCAGCTTGGGACTCCTGCTTGAAGCTTTCTTT
TRBD1 TRBJ1-6 TRBV4-1 CASSQQGQGNSPLHF TGCGCCAGCAGCCAACAGGGACAGGGGAATTCACCCCTCCACTTT
TRBD1 TRBJ1-2 TRBV2 CASNPDRAAYGYTF TGTGCCAGCAACCCCGACAGGGCAGCGTATGGCTACACCTTC
- TRBJ1-1 TRBV5-1 CASSWDEALQGTNTEAFF TGCGCCAGCAGCTGGGATGAGGCGCTACAGGGAACCAACACTGAAGCTTTCTTT
TRBD1 TRBJ1-1 TRBV29-1 CSVVGTGAFF TGCAGCGTTGTGGGGACAGGGGCTTTCTTT
- TRBJ1-4 TRBV7-9 CASSLPPATNEKLFF TGTGCCAGCTCACTACCGCCGGCAACTAATGAAAAACTGTTTTTT
- TRBJ2-3 TRBV5-4 CASSVDQGTDTQYF TGTGCCAGCAGCGTGGACCAGGGAACAGATACGCAGTATTTT
TRBD1 TRBJ1-2 TRBV19 CASSETGGGYGYTF TGTGCCAGTAGTGAGACAGGGGGCGGCTATGGCTACACCTTC
- TRBJ1-3 TRBV19 CASSLAGSGNTIYF TGTGCCAGTAGCCTCGCGGGATCTGGAAACACCATATATTTT
- TRBJ1-5 TRBV30 CAGSVQAGFNQPQHF TGTGCCGGGAGTGTACAGGCAGGGTTCAATCAGCCCCAGCATTTT
- TRBJ2-7 TRBV6-1 CASSWALGASYEQYF TGTGCCAGCAGCTGGGCCCTAGGGGCCTCCTACGAGCAGTACTTC
- TRBJ1-5 TRBV5-6 CASREESFGEPQHF TGTGCCAGCAGGGAGGAGTCCTTCGGGGAGCCCCAGCATTTT
TRBD1 TRBJ1-6 TRBV5-1 CASSRDQGVSPLHF TGCGCCAGCAGCCGGGACCAGGGGGTCTCACCCCTCCACTTT
- TRBJ2-1 TRBV5-4 CASSRSTEPYNEQFF TGTGCCAGCAGCCGCTCCACAGAACCCTACAATGAGCAGTTCTTC
- TRBJ2-7 TRBV5-6 CASSSQDSFSYEQYF TGTGCCAGCAGCTCCCAGGACAGCTTCTCCTACGAGCAGTACTTC
- TRBJ2-2 TRBV5-6 CASSSAPGTGELFF TGTGCCAGCAGCTCGGCCCCGGGCACCGGGGAGCTGTTTTTT
TRBD1 TRBJ2-7 TRBV11-2 CASSSLRSRGPYEQYF TGTGCCAGCAGCTCCCTCAGGAGCAGGGGGCCTTACGAGCAGTACTTC
TRBD1 TRBJ1-3 TRBV4-2 CASSPMGTGAVFSGNTIYF TGTGCCAGCAGCCCCATGGGCACAGGGGCCGTGTTCTCTGGAAACACCATATATTTT
- TRBJ2-5 TRBV1 CTSSHPSPREYQETQYF TGCACCAGCAGCCATCCTAGCCCCCGGGAGTACCAAGAGACCCAGTACTTC
TRBD2 TRBJ2-2 TRBV7-9 CASSSPLGRLAGVDGELFF TGTGCCAGCAGCTCGCCCCTCGGAAGACTAGCGGGGGTTGACGGGGAGCTGTTTTTT
- TRBJ2-7 TRBV6-6 CASSSGLRLHEQYF TGTGCCAGCAGTTCGGGACTTCGACTCCACGAGCAGTACTTC
- TRBJ1-2 TRBV4-1 CASSQDREQFYGYTF TGCGCCAGCAGCCAAGATCGGGAACAGTTCTATGGCTACACCTTC
TRBD1 TRBJ2-1 TRBV27 CASSSPWDRGDNEQFF TGTGCCAGCAGTTCTCCTTGGGACAGAGGAGACAATGAGCAGTTCTTC
- TRBJ1-6 TRBV27 CASSLRGWDNSPLHF TGTGCCAGCAGTTTACGGGGATGGGATAATTCACCCCTCCACTTT
- TRBJ1-5 TRBV18 CASSPPGSTNQPQHF TGTGCCAGCTCACCACCTGGGAGTACGAATCAGCCCCAGCATTTT
- TRBJ1-1 TRBV18 CASSPPGRTEAFF TGTGCCAGCTCACCCCCGGGGAGGACTGAAGCTTTCTTT
TRBD1 TRBJ1-5 TRBV30 CAWTGTGGNQPQHF TGTGCCTGGACTGGGACAGGGGGGAATCAGCCCCAGCATTTT
- TRBJ1-2 TRBV28 CASSFQLFYTF TGTGCCAGCAGTTTCCAACTCTTCTACACCTTC
- TRBJ2-2 TRBV5-4 CASSARQLNTGELFF TGTGCCAGCAGCGCCAGACAGCTGAACACCGGGGAGCTGTTTTTT
- TRBJ2-5 TRBV5-1 CASSLGGGQETQYF TGCGCCAGCAGCTTGGGGGGAGGCCAAGAGACCCAGTACTTC
TRBD2 TRBJ2-5 TRBV7-3 CASSLTPSGQETQYF TGTGCCAGCAGCTTAACTCCTAGCGGGCAAGAGACCCAGTACTTC
- TRBJ1-1 TRBV18 CASSPPGGGDGNTEAFF TGTGCCAGCTCACCACCTGGGGGAGGAGATGGGAACACTGAAGCTTTCTTT
TRBD2 TRBJ2-1 TRBV2 CASTSSGTRTNEQFF TGTGCCAGCACCAGTAGCGGGACACGAACCAATGAGCAGTTCTTC
- TRBJ1-5 TRBV5-6 CASSPAGGGNQPQHF TGTGCCAGCTCCCCCGCCGGCGGTGGCAATCAGCCCCAGCATTTT
TRBD1 TRBJ2-2 TRBV30 CAWSVRLGTGPGELFF TGTGCCTGGAGTGTACGGCTGGGGACAGGACCCGGGGAGCTGTTTTTT
TRBD1 TRBJ2-5 TRBV7-7 CASSLNRGQETQYF TGTGCCAGCAGCTTGAACAGGGGGCAAGAGACCCAGTACTTC
- TRBJ1-1 TRBV19 CASSAGGRQGLNTEAFF TGTGCCAGTAGTGCGGGGGGGCGTCAGGGTTTGAACACTGAAGCTTTCTTT
- TRBJ1-6 TRBV19 CASSIEHNNSPLHF TGTGCCAGTAGTATAGAACACAATAATTCACCCCTCCACTTT
- TRBJ1-1 TRBV5-6 CASSSTQVGPTEAFF TGTGCCAGCAGCTCGACCCAGGTGGGGCCCACTGAAGCTTTCTTT
- TRBJ1-1 TRBV5-8 CATVYFPRTEAFF TGTGCCACGGTTTACTTTCCGCGGACTGAAGCTTTCTTT
TRBD2 TRBJ2-1 TRBV28 CASSYGLGTNSYNEQFF TGTGCCAGCAGTTATGGGCTCGGGACTAACTCCTACAATGAGCAGTTCTTC
- TRBJ2-1 TRBV6-5 CASKTGLGRSEQFF TGTGCCAGCAAAACGGGACTGGGGAGGAGTGAGCAGTTCTTC
- TRBJ2-4 TRBV7-2 CASSGRESTPLF TGTGCCAGCAGCGGCCGGGAATCTACCCCCCTTTTC
TRBD1 TRBJ2-7 TRBV6-6 CASRLSGQGNYEQYF TGTGCCAGCAGGCTTTCTGGACAGGGTAACTACGAGCAGTACTTC
- TRBJ2-3 TRBV5-1 CASSLDTSGITDTQYF TGCGCCAGCAGCTTGGATACTAGTGGGATCACAGATACGCAGTATTTT
TRBD1 TRBJ2-7 TRBV4-1 CASSQGTGPSYEQYF TGTGCCAGCAGCCAAGGGACAGGGCCCTCCTACGAGCAGTACTTC